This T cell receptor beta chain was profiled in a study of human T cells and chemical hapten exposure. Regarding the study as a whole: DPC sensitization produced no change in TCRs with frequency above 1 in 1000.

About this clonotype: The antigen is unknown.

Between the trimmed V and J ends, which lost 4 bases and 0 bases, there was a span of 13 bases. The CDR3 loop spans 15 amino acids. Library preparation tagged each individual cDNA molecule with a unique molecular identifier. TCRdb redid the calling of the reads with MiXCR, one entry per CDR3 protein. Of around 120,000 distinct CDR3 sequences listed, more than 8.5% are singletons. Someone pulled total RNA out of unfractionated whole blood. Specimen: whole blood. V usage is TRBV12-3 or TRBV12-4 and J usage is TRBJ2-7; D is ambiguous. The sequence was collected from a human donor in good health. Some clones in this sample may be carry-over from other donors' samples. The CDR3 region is CASSSKSWSSYEQYF. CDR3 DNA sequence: TGTGCCAGCAGTTCCAAAAGCTGGAGCTCCTACGAGCAGTACTTC.